Presented here are 31 T cell receptor beta chains from one specimen sequenced in a study of identical twins. TCRdb re-derived calls from the 5' RACE reads in MiXCR, one entry per CDR3 protein. The top ten clones hold about 0.97% of a sample with some 500,000 distinct CDR3 sequences, 13% to 15% of them seen once. These records were also assigned to another study, of yellow fever vaccine responses in identical twins.

Material for sequencing was CD4+ T cells sorted from blood. Source of these receptors: a young woman in good health.

This clonotype came up many times. The V and J genes are TRBV12-3 or TRBV12-4 and TRBJ1-2, with D possibly being TRBD1 (6 bases). This CDR3 spans 13 amino acids. Deletions cut 6 bases from V and 2 bases from J, with 10 bases between. The CDR3 nucleotides read TGTGCCAGCAGCCCAACAGGGAACTATGGCTACACCTTC. Protein: CASSPTGNYGYTF.

This clonotype has a handful of counts. The V gene is TRBV2, the J gene TRBJ2-7; D gene ambiguous. The length of the CDR3 is 13 residues. The germline V and J ends were trimmed by 2 bases and 3 bases, with 8 bases remaining between them. Germline loops: CDR1 SNHLY, CDR2 FYNNEI. In DNA, the CDR3 is TGTGCCAGCAGTGAAATCCGTTACTACGAGCAGTACTTC. Amino acid sequence: CASSEIRYYEQYF.

A few counts support this clonotype. CDR3: CASSLTGPRANVLTF. The CDR3 coding sequence is TGTGCCAGCAGTTTAACAGGACCAAGGGCCAACGTCCTGACTTTC. The J gene is TRBJ2-6, the V gene TRBV12-3 or TRBV12-4, with D tentatively TRBD1 (5 bases). V was clipped by 2 bases and J by 5 bases, with 10 bases between them. The CDR3 contains 15 residues.

This clonotype came up a few times. The genes are TRBV30 and TRBJ2-7; D may be TRBD2 (6 bases). The CDR3 totals 13 residues. V gave up 4 bases and J gave up 7 bases, with 17 bases separating them. Per the germline V gene, CDR1 is GTSNPN and CDR2 is SVGIG (reference sequence). The CDR3 loop reads CAWTTSYAGEQYF. The CDR3 nucleotides are TGTGCCTGGACGACGAGCTACGCGGGGGAGCAGTACTTC.

The chain links TRBV6-5 to TRBJ2-3; D gene ambiguous. CDR1 and CDR2 from the germline V gene are MNHEY and SVGAGI. V lost 6 bases, J lost 13 bases, and 14 bases lay in between. The length of the CDR3 is 11 residues. DNA for the CDR3: TGTGCCAGCAGAGACCCCTCTGAGGAGTATTTT. It encodes CASRDPSEEYF.

There are a few counts of this clonotype. This sequence joins TRBV6-1 and TRBJ2-5, with 8 positions matching TRBD1. Germline lookup yields CDR1 MNHNS and CDR2 SASEGT. The V gene end was trimmed by 9 bases and the J gene end by 0 bases; junction bases not matched to a gene: 3. The CDR3 contains 13 residues. The CDR3 here is CASGQGYQETQYF. DNA of the CDR3: TGTGCCAGTGGACAGGGCTACCAAGAGACCCAGTACTTC.

The V gene is TRBV6-2 or TRBV6-3, the J gene TRBJ2-3; no reliable D call. This CDR3 is built from 16 residues. Trimming stripped 2 bases from V and 4 bases from J, with 16 bases between. Germline V gene data show CDR1 as MNHEY and CDR2 as SVGEGT. CDR3 sequence reads: CASSYGFRKNPDTQYF. In DNA, the CDR3 is TGTGCCAGCAGTTACGGATTCCGGAAAAATCCAGATACGCAGTATTTT.

This clonotype was observed a few times. The genes are TRBV6-1 and TRBJ2-1; 13 bases are a match to TRBD2. After removal of 3 bases from V and 8 bases from J, the junction contained 7 bases not matched to a gene. Germline lookup yields CDR1 MNHNS and CDR2 SASEGT. This CDR3 has 16 residues. CDR3 nucleotide sequence: TGTGCCAGCAGTGATCTAACTAGCGGGAGGGCCGATGAGCAGTTCTTC. It yields the protein CASSDLTSGRADEQFF.

A few counts support this clonotype. The V call is TRBV7-9, the J call TRBJ2-5; no reliable D call. This CDR3 comprises 14 residues. Looked up from germline, CDR1 is SEHNR and CDR2 is FQNEAQ (reference sequence). V was pared by 3 bases and J by 2 bases, with 10 bases between. This CDR3 is CASSLRKQQETQYF. The DNA for the CDR3 is TGTGCCAGCAGCTTGCGAAAACAGCAAGAGACCCAGTACTTC.

J is TRBJ2-7 and V is TRBV27, with a weak D call TRBD1 (6 bases). Germline CDR1 MNHEY, CDR2 SMNVEV (reference sequence). The germline V and J ends were trimmed by 4 bases and 0 bases, with 10 bases remaining between them. CDR3 length: 14 residues. The CDR3 DNA reads as TGTGCCAGCAGTTCGGGACATGTCTCCTACGAGCAGTACTTC. Protein product: CASSSGHVSYEQYF.

This clonotype turned up a few times. V and J are TRBV3-1 and TRBJ2-7, with D unclear. CDR1 and CDR2 (germline): LGHDT, YNNKEL (reference sequence). This CDR3 comprises 14 residues. V was cut by 1 base and J by 3 bases, with 10 bases left in between. This CDR3 is CASSQGTESYEQYF. The CDR3 DNA reads as TGTGCCAGCAGCCAAGGAACAGAAAGCTACGAGCAGTACTTC.

V usage is TRBV6-6 and J usage is TRBJ2-7; TRBD1 is a possible D gene (7 bases). The germline V and J ends were trimmed by 8 bases and 3 bases, with 14 bases remaining between them. Germline CDR1 is MNHNY and CDR2 is SVGAGI (reference sequence). The CDR3 runs to 13 residues. The CDR3, as DNA: TGTGCCAGCGTTGGAGGGGGCCGCTACGAGCAGTACTTC. The encoded protein is CASVGGGRYEQYF.

This clonotype was counted ten times or more. The chain uses TRBV12-3 or TRBV12-4 and TRBJ1-4; no clear D gene. V lost 8 bases to trimming and J lost 5 bases, with 15 bases between them. The CDR3 runs 14 residues. The CDR3 reads CASQEDPWNEKLFF. For the CDR3, the DNA is TGTGCCAGCCAGGAGGACCCATGGAATGAAAAACTGTTTTTT.

This chain joins TRBV7-3 and TRBJ2-3; 8 bases fit TRBD2. Germline-derived CDR1 and CDR2 are SGHTA and FQGTGA. The CDR3 loop spans 15 amino acids. With 0 bases clipped from V and 4 bases from J, the junction kept 3 bases outside the gene matches. CDR3 protein: CASSLTSGGPDTQYF. In DNA, the CDR3 is TGTGCCAGCAGCTTAACCAGCGGGGGCCCAGATACGCAGTATTTT.

The chain uses TRBV6-2 or TRBV6-3 and TRBJ2-5; possibly TRBD2 for D (6 bases). V was cut by 6 bases and J by 5 bases, with 19 bases left in between. The CDR3 consists of 15 residues. Germline values: CDR1 MNHEY, CDR2 SVGEGT. The CDR3 loop is CASSPLGGIGETQYF. DNA of the CDR3: TGTGCCAGCAGCCCCTTAGGAGGGATAGGCGAGACCCAGTACTTC.

The chain combines TRBV6-1 with TRBJ2-7, with D unclear. V was trimmed by 5 bases and J by 0 bases, leaving 11 bases between them. Germline V gives CDR1 MNHNS, CDR2 SASEGT. The CDR3 spans 14 residues. For the CDR3, the DNA is TGTGCCAGCAGTCGACACTTAGCCTCCTACGAGCAGTACTTC. It is translated as CASSRHLASYEQYF.

This clonotype was counted only a few times. V usage is TRBV15 and J usage is TRBJ2-3, with TRBD2 matching 15 bases. The CDR3 has 19 residues. Germline V gene lookup returns CDR1 LNHNV and CDR2 YYDKDF (reference sequence). The V and J ends lost 7 bases and 1 base, in that order; junction bases with no gene match: 12. CDR3 sequence (DNA): TGTGCCACCACCTGGACTAGCGGGGGGGCCAATCCTCGCACAGATACGCAGTATTTT. Amino acid sequence: CATTWTSGGANPRTDTQYF.

This clonotype has more than one count but fewer than ten. The chain joins TRBV5-8 to TRBJ2-7; D is perhaps TRBD2 (6 bases). The CDR3 spans 14 residues. Trimming cost V 1 base and J 1 base, with 9 bases left between them. The germline V gene has CDR1 SGHTS and CDR2 YDEGEE. The DNA of the CDR3 is TGTGCCAGCAGCTTGCGACTAGATTCCTACGAGCAGTACTTC. It is translated as CASSLRLDSYEQYF.

The chain links TRBV19 to TRBJ2-5, with D unresolved. The CDR3 length is 14 residues. In germline, CDR1 is LNHDA, CDR2 SQIVND (reference sequence). The V gene lost 7 bases and the J gene lost 1 base, with 13 bases spanning the gap. The CDR3 loop reads CASTNGRSQETQYF. Here the CDR3 DNA reads TGTGCCAGTACCAATGGACGGTCCCAAGAGACCCAGTACTTC.

This clonotype appeared a few times. The chain couples TRBV4-3 to TRBJ2-1, with D possibly called TRBD1 or TRBD2 (5 bases each). Trimming removed 0 bases from V and 5 bases from J, with 17 bases in between. CDR3 length: 17 residues. From germline, CDR1 is LGHNA and CDR2 YSLEER. CDR3 in amino acids: CASSQDLGTTGNNEQFF. CDR3 coding DNA: TGCGCCAGCAGCCAAGATCTCGGGACGACTGGAAACAATGAGCAGTTCTTC.

J is TRBJ1-6 and V is TRBV7-2; D is uncertain. Germline V gene sequence: CDR1 SGHTA, CDR2 FQGNSA. The CDR3 is 15 residues long. V was shortened by 5 bases and J by 0 bases, with 8 bases between the two germline ends. Written as DNA, the CDR3 is TGTGCCAGCAGCGTCCAAAGCTCCTATAATTCACCCCTCCACTTT. Protein sequence: CASSVQSSYNSPLHF.

The sample holds a few counts of this clonotype. V and J are TRBV6-2 or TRBV6-3 and TRBJ2-1; TRBD2 matches at 7 bases. The CDR3 spans 17 residues. The germline gives CDR1 MNHEY, CDR2 SVGEGT. The trim removed 5 bases at V and 6 bases at J, leaving 16 bases unmatched. The CDR3 sequence is CASSKSTGLGDPNEQFF. CDR3 DNA sequence: TGTGCCAGCAGTAAGAGCACCGGACTAGGGGACCCCAATGAGCAGTTCTTC.

In this sample, this clonotype turned up a few times. The CDR3 protein is CSASSPGLAGLTDTQYF. The CDR3 DNA sequence: TGCAGTGCTTCTAGTCCGGGACTAGCGGGACTCACAGATACGCAGTATTTT. The chain uses TRBV20-1 and TRBJ2-3, with 13 bases aligning to TRBD2. The trim removed 5 bases at V and 2 bases at J, leaving 10 bases unmatched. Germline assignment: CDR1 DFQATT and CDR2 SNEGSKA (reference sequence). This CDR3 spans 17 amino acids.

This clonotype was picked up a small number of times. The V call is TRBV15, the J call TRBJ2-3; D is uncertain. The CDR3 length is 14 residues. Trimming pared 0 bases from V and 5 bases from J, leaving 9 bases between. Looked up from germline, CDR1 is LNHNV and CDR2 is YYDKDF (reference sequence). DNA of the CDR3: TGTGCCACCAGCAGAGATTCGGGCCGAGATACGCAGTATTTT. Translation gives CATSRDSGRDTQYF.

This sequence joins TRBV29-1 and TRBJ2-2, with a weak D call TRBD2 (6 bases). Trimming stripped 7 bases from V and 5 bases from J, with 14 bases between. In germline, CDR1 is SQVTM, CDR2 ANQGSEA. The CDR3 consists of 13 residues. The CDR3, as DNA: TGCAGCGGGCGGGGAGTGGAGACCGGGGAGCTGTTTTTT. This translates into CSGRGVETGELFF.

The chain is built from TRBV4-3 and TRBJ2-2; the match to TRBD2 covers 8 bases. The CDR3 spans 15 residues. J gave up 2 bases and V 8 bases, and 7 bases lay outside the gene matches. The germline V gene encodes CDR1 LGHNA and CDR2 YSLEER. CDR3 region: CASGPSGQNTGELFF. The DNA for the CDR3 is TGCGCCAGCGGTCCTAGCGGGCAAAACACCGGGGAGCTGTTTTTT.

This sequence joins TRBV20-1 and TRBJ2-7, with D perhaps assigned TRBD1 or TRBD2 (6 bases each). The germline V and J ends were trimmed by 2 bases and 7 bases, with 18 bases remaining between them. Germline loops: CDR1 DFQATT, CDR2 SNEGSKA (reference sequence). The CDR3 length is 14 residues. CDR3 protein: CSARLQGPRGEQYF. CDR3 in DNA: TGCAGTGCTAGACTCCAGGGGCCCCGGGGGGAGCAGTACTTC.

This sequence joins TRBV25-1 and TRBJ2-7; D gene uncertain. Germline V gene lookup returns CDR1 MGHDK and CDR2 SYGVNS. Trimming pared 3 bases from V and 2 bases from J, leaving 8 bases between. The CDR3 consists of 13 residues. The CDR3 here is CASSDPPPYEQYF. CDR3 bases: TGTGCCAGCAGTGATCCTCCTCCCTACGAGCAGTACTTC.

V usage is TRBV2 and J usage is TRBJ2-7; 10 nucleotides line up with TRBD2. V dropped 5 bases and J dropped 7; count of bases not matched to a gene: 8. The CDR3 runs 14 residues. Germline values: CDR1 SNHLY, CDR2 FYNNEI. The CDR3 nucleotides read TGTGCCAGCAGTTATCTAGCGGGGGCCCGAGAGCAGTACTTC. Encoded protein: CASSYLAGAREQYF.

At least ten counts were recorded for this clonotype. This rearrangement joins TRBV6-1 to TRBJ1-1, with D hard to call. V gave up 7 bases and J gave up 4 bases, with 16 bases separating them. Germline V gene data show CDR1 as MNHNS and CDR2 as SASEGT. This CDR3 region has 14 residues. The CDR3 sequence: CASTKPGLATEAFF. In DNA form, the CDR3 reads TGTGCCAGCACTAAGCCCGGGTTAGCCACTGAAGCTTTCTTT.

This clonotype was found many times. The chain couples TRBV5-1 to TRBJ2-5; no clear D gene. Trimming shortened V by 3 bases and J by 3 bases, and 12 bases separated the two germline ends. CDR3 size: 14 residues. CDR1 is SGHRS, CDR2 YFSETQ, per germline. The CDR3 DNA is TGCGCCAGCAGCTGGACCCATCAGGAAGAGACCCAGTACTTC. It encodes CASSWTHQEETQYF.